This T cell receptor (beta chain) derives from a study of shared clonotypes between healthy human individuals. Whole-study context: Donor composition was a couple of women and three men, aged 18 to 49.

The CDR3 has 13 amino acids. V was trimmed by 5 bases and J by 0 bases, leaving 6 bases between them. Germline V gives CDR1 SGHDT, CDR2 YYEEEE. The deep-level immunoSEQ assay was used. Sequencing was performed with immunoSEQ multiplex PCR; in TCRdb, only in-frame clones are kept and a portion is missing. The sample lists 490,000 or so clones, about 80% seen once, with approximately 12% in the top ten. Adult donors, all healthy and HIV-negative, had no recent acute infections or vaccinations. This chain joins TRBV5-6 and TRBJ1-3; D not resolved. The receptor was isolated from a woman aged 40-49 years in good health. Some clones in this sample may be carry-over from other donors' samples. Sequencing was performed on PBMCs. The CDR3 DNA is TGTGCCAGCAGGCCTTTCTCTGGAAACACCATATATTTT. This codes for CASRPFSGNTIYF.